The clone carrying this TCR beta chain was picked up a small number of times. No antigen is known for it. This specimen comes from a study of blood T cells in healthy people across ages. Whole-study context: The capture of about one barcoded beta molecule per two T cells was achieved by template switching.

This CDR3 has 16 amino acids. Losses at the gene ends were 1 base for V and 4 bases for J; bases not matched to a gene: 2. CDR1 and CDR2 from the germline V gene are LGHNA and YNFKEQ. Primers used in a second PCR of roughly 6 to 11 cycles were a sample-barcoded 5' primer and a J-beta primer mix. Every cDNA molecule carried a tag from a template-switch adaptor bearing 12 random nucleotides. TCRdb re-called the 5' RACE reads through MiXCR, storing one row per CDR3 protein. The sample includes hundreds of thousands of distinct CDR3 sequences, around 45% of them seen just once. Study observations and caveats: Using unsorted PBMCs precluded a conclusive naive versus antigen-experienced comparison.

Input material: blood. The chain joins TRBV4-2 to TRBJ2-1; TRBD2 aligns across 12 bases. This receptor was obtained from a woman aged 60-75 years in good health. The CDR3 DNA sequence: TGTGCCAGCAGCCAAGGGACTAGCGGGAATTACAATGAGCAGTTCTTC. Residues: CASSQGTSGNYNEQFF.